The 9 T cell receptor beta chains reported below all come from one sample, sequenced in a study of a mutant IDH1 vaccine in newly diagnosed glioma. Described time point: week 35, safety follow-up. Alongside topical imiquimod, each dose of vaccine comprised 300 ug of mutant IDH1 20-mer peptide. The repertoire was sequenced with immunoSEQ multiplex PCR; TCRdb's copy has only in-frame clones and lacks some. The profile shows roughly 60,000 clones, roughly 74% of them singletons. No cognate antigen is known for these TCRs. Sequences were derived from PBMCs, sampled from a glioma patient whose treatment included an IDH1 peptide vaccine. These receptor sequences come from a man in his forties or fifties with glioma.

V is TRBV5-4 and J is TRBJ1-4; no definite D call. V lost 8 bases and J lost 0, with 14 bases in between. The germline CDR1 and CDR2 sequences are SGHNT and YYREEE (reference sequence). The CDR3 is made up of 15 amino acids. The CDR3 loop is CASLWGNPTNEKLFF. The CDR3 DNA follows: TGTGCCAGTCTCTGGGGAAACCCAACTAATGAAAAACTGTTTTTT.

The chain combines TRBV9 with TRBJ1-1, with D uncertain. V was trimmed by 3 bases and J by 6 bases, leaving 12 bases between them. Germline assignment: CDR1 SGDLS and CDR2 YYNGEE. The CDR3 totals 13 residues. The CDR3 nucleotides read TGTGCCAGCAGCGAGGGCGCGGCATCTGAAGCTTTCTTT. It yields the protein CASSEGAASEAFF. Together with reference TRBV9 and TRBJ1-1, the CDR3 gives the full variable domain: DSGVTQTPKHLITATGQRVTLRCSPRSGDLSVYWYQQSLDQGLQFLIQYYNGEERAKGNILERFSAQQFPDLHSELNLSSLELGDSALYFCASSEGAASEAFFGQGTRLTVV.

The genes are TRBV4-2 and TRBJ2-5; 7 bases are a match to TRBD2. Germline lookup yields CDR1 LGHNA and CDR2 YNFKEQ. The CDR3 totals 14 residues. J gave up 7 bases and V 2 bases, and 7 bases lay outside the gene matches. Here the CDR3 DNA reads TGTGCCAGCAGCCAAACTCTAGCGGCAGGGACCCAGTACTTC. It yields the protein CASSQTLAAGTQYF.

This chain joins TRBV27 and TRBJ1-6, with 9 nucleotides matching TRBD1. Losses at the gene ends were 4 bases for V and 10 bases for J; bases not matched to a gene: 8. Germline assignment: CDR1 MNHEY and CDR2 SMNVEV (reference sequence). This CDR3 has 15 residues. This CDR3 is CASSSPGQGRSPLHF. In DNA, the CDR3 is TGTGCCAGCAGTTCCCCGGGACAGGGAAGGTCACCCCTCCACTTT.

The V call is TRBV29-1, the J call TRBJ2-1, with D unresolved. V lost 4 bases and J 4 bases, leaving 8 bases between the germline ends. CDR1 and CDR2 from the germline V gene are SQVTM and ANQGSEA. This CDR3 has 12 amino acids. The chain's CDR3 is CSVALLYNEQFF. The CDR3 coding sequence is TGCAGCGTTGCACTTCTATACAATGAGCAGTTCTTC.

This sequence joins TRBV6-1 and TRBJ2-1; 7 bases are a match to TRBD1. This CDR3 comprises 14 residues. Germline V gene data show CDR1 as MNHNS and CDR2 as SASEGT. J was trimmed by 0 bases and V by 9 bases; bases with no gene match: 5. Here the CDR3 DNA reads TGTGCCAGTCATAGGACAGGCTCCTACAATGAGCAGTTCTTC. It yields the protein CASHRTGSYNEQFF.

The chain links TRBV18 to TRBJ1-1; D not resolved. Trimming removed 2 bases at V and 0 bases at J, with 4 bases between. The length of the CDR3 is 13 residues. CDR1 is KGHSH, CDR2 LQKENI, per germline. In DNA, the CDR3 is TGTGCCAGCTCACCATCTGTGAACACTGAAGCTTTCTTT. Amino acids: CASSPSVNTEAFF.

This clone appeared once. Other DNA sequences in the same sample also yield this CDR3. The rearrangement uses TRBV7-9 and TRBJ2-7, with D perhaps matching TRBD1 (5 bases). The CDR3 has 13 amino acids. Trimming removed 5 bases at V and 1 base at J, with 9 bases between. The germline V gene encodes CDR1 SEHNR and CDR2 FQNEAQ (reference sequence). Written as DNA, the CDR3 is TGTGCCAGCAGCCCCGGACAATCCTACGAGCAGTACTTC. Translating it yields CASSPGQSYEQYF.

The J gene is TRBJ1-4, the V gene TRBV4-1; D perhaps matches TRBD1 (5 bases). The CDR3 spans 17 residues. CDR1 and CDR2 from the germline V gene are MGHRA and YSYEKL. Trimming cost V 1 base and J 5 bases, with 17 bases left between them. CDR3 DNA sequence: TGCGCCAGCAGCCAAGGTCACCCGACAGTTTCGAATGAAAAACTGTTTTTT. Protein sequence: CASSQGHPTVSNEKLFF.